These 31 T cell receptor beta chains originate from one sample sequenced in a study. In TCRdb, the 5' RACE reads were re-called with MiXCR into one record per CDR3 protein. The data show about 47,000 distinct CDR3 sequences, around a quarter seen once. What was sequenced was naive CD4+ T cells sorted from blood. Subset in this sample: naive CD4+ T cells, CD4+CD45RA+CD25-. These receptors were collected from a female donor with breast cancer.

This clonotype has a handful of counts. The chain combines TRBV12-3 or TRBV12-4 with TRBJ2-2; 8 bases are a match to TRBD2. The CDR3 is 16 residues long. V lost 6 bases, J lost 0 bases, and 6 bases stayed unmatched. The CDR3 bases are TGTGCCAGCAGCCCATCTAGCGGGTCGAACACCGGGGAGCTGTTTTTT. This translates into CASSPSSGSNTGELFF.

This clonotype rates as medium-sized (0.01 to 0.1%). V and J are TRBV5-1 and TRBJ1-1; D unresolved. The ends were cut back, 4 bases at V and 4 bases at J, with 20 bases in the middle. The CDR3 totals 16 residues. Germline V CDR1 and CDR2: SGHRS, YFSETQ. Here the CDR3 DNA reads TGCGCCAGCAGCCCCGGGCCCAGGACCCTGGGCACTGAAGCTTTCTTT. This gives the protein CASSPGPRTLGTEAFF.

The CDR3 spells CASSSWTSGTNNEQFF. The CDR3 DNA reads as TGTGCCAGCAGCTCCTGGACTAGCGGAACCAACAATGAGCAGTTCTTC. This sequence joins TRBV7-6 and TRBJ2-1, with 10 positions matching TRBD2. The CDR3 has 16 amino acids. CDR1 and CDR2 from the germline V gene are SGHVS and FNYEAQ. With 4 bases clipped from V and 5 bases from J, the junction kept 8 bases outside the gene matches.

Note on this clonotype: Germline is not matched at one junction end, which may reflect a read error. The J gene is TRBJ1-4, the V gene TRBV5-1; 7 nucleotides match TRBD1. The CDR3 length is 15 residues. The germline CDR1 and CDR2 sequences are SGHRS and YFSETQ. The CDR3 region has the DNA TGCGCCGGCAGTCTTGGAGGGGGCAGTGGTGAAAAACTGTTTTTT. Translating gives CAGSLGGGSGEKLFF.

This clonotype has a count of ten or more. V is TRBV6-2 or TRBV6-3 and J is TRBJ2-7, with D unresolved. The length of the CDR3 is 13 residues. Germline loops: CDR1 MNHEY, CDR2 SVGEGT. Deletions cut 2 bases from V and 12 bases from J, with 17 bases between. The CDR3 nucleotides read TGTGCCAGCAGTTACCAACCAATGAACTCACGGTACTTC. Translation: CASSYQPMNSRYF.

A few counts support this clonotype. The V and J genes are TRBV7-9 and TRBJ2-5, with TRBD2 matching over 7 bases. Trimming took 3 bases from V and 5 from J; bases not matched to a gene: 9. CDR1 SEHNR and CDR2 FQNEAQ come from the germline V gene (reference sequence). CDR3 length: 15 amino acids. The CDR3 here is CASSFEGRAGETQYF. The CDR3 nucleotides are TGTGCCAGCAGCTTCGAGGGGAGGGCAGGGGAGACCCAGTACTTC.

V and J are TRBV15 and TRBJ2-5; unclear D gene. CDR3 length: 14 residues. With 4 bases removed from V and 3 bases from J, the gap between germline ends came to 12 bases. CDR1 and CDR2 from the germline V gene are LNHNV and YYDKDF (reference sequence). The CDR3 nucleotides are TGTGCCACCAGCACTATAGGTCCAAAAGAGACCCAGTACTTC. Protein sequence: CATSTIGPKETQYF.

Ten or more counts support this clonotype. The V gene is TRBV20-1, the J gene TRBJ2-3; 7 bases are shared with TRBD2. CDR1 and CDR2 (germline): DFQATT, SNEGSKA (reference sequence). V shed 5 bases and J 1 base; nucleotides not matched to a gene: 12. CDR3 length: 16 amino acids. As DNA, the CDR3 is TGCAGTGCTGGTAGGCCGGGTCTAGCGGGCACAGATACGCAGTATTTT. Amino acids: CSAGRPGLAGTDTQYF.

This clonotype was seen a handful of times. The V gene is TRBV7-9, the J gene TRBJ1-2, with D possibly being TRBD1 (6 bases). In germline, CDR1 is SEHNR, CDR2 FQNEAQ (reference sequence). Trimming took off 1 base at V and 6 bases at J, with 18 bases between the two ends. The CDR3 runs to 16 residues. The CDR3 is CASSLDVAGGPDGYTF. DNA of the CDR3: TGTGCCAGCAGCTTAGATGTGGCTGGGGGGCCGGATGGCTACACCTTC. Complete variable domain (other parts from reference TRBV7-9 and TRBJ1-2): DTGVSQNPRHKITKRGQNVTFRCDPISEHNRLYWYRQTLGQGPEFLTYFQNEAQLEKSRLLSDRFSAERPKGSFSTLEIQRTEQGDSAMYLCASSLDVAGGPDGYTFGSGTRLTVV.

This clonotype turned up a few times. The gene calls are TRBV3-1 and TRBJ2-3; the D is unclear. The length of the CDR3 is 15 residues. V was pared by 2 bases and J by 3 bases, with 12 bases between. Germline lookup yields CDR1 LGHDT and CDR2 YNNKEL (reference sequence). DNA for the CDR3: TGTGCCAGCAGCCAATTTAAGGGTCAGACAGATACGCAGTATTTT. This gives the protein CASSQFKGQTDTQYF.

The chain has TRBV27 and TRBJ2-2; tentative D call: TRBD2 (5 bases). The CDR3 has 14 residues. Germline V gene lookup returns CDR1 MNHEY and CDR2 SMNVEV (reference sequence). V shed 6 bases and J shed 1 base, with 9 bases lying between them. The DNA of the CDR3 is TGTGCCAGCAGGAGGGCCCGGAACACCGGGGAGCTGTTTTTT. Protein: CASRRARNTGELFF.

The chain is built from TRBV25-1 and TRBJ2-2; no definite D call. V lost 3 bases and J lost 4, with 6 bases in between. CDR3 length equals 13 residues. In germline, CDR1 is MGHDK, CDR2 SYGVNS. The CDR3 spells CASSDPSTGELFF. The CDR3 DNA reads TGTGCCAGCAGTGACCCAAGCACCGGGGAGCTGTTTTTT.

The chain combines TRBV3-1 with TRBJ2-5; D gene ambiguous. Trimming left V 7 bases short and J 5 bases short, with 11 bases between. Germline CDR1 reads LGHDT; CDR2 reads YNNKEL (reference sequence). This CDR3 region has 12 residues. CDR3 in DNA: TGTGCCAGCAAATGGAGTGGGGAGACCCAGTACTTC. Protein sequence: CASKWSGETQYF.

The chain employs TRBV11-3 and TRBJ2-3; 7 bases fit TRBD1. The CDR3 runs 15 residues. CDR1 is SGHNT, CDR2 YENEEA, per germline. Germline trimming cut 5 bases from V and 2 bases from J; bases unmatched to any gene: 7. The CDR3 coding sequence is TGTGCCAGCAGCCAGGGACAGTTGGACACAGATACGCAGTATTTT. The encoded protein is CASSQGQLDTDTQYF.

This clonotype was detected a few times. The V and J genes are TRBV29-1 and TRBJ2-3; the D gene is possibly TRBD1 (7 bases). V gave up 1 base and J gave up 5 bases, with 10 bases separating them. There are 13 residues in the CDR3. CDR1 SQVTM and CDR2 ANQGSEA come from the germline V gene. The CDR3 protein is CSVEGQGGDTQYF. In DNA, the CDR3 is TGCAGCGTTGAAGGGCAGGGGGGAGATACGCAGTATTTT.

V usage is TRBV5-4 and J usage is TRBJ2-1; 7 positions agree with TRBD2. Per the germline V gene, CDR1 is SGHNT and CDR2 is YYREEE (reference sequence). The CDR3 contains 13 residues. The V segment lost 2 bases and the J segment 10 bases; nucleotides outside the gene matches: 6. Here the CDR3 reads CASSFDSGGEQFF. The CDR3 DNA reads TGTGCCAGCAGCTTTGATTCGGGAGGAGAGCAGTTCTTC.

This clonotype was counted a few times. The J gene is TRBJ2-5, the V gene TRBV7-2; no clear D. Germline values: CDR1 SGHTA, CDR2 FQGNSA. V dropped 5 bases and J dropped 2 bases, with 3 bases sitting between them. This CDR3 has 11 amino acids. The chain's CDR3 is CASSQQETQYF. The CDR3 DNA reads as TGTGCCAGCAGCCAGCAAGAGACCCAGTACTTC.

This chain links TRBV7-3 with TRBJ1-2; the D is unclear. Germline CDR1 SGHTA, CDR2 FQGTGA. This CDR3 has 13 amino acids. Trimming took 5 bases from V and 0 from J, leaving 7 bases between them. CDR3 amino acids: CASSPGPNYGYTF. In DNA form, the CDR3 reads TGTGCCAGCAGCCCCGGACCTAACTATGGCTACACCTTC.

The genes are TRBV20-1 and TRBJ1-4; tentative D call: TRBD1 (5 bases). In germline, CDR1 is DFQATT, CDR2 SNEGSKA (reference sequence). Trimming left V 6 bases short and J 6 bases short, with 14 bases between. This CDR3 is built from 13 residues. CDR3 region: CSATRPGDEKLFF. CDR3 bases: TGCAGTGCCACGCGGCCGGGGGATGAAAAACTGTTTTTT.

This clonotype was seen repeatedly, ten times or more. J is TRBJ1-2 and V is TRBV20-1, with TRBD1 matching 7 bases. The germline V gene has CDR1 DFQATT and CDR2 SNEGSKA (reference sequence). There are 14 residues in the CDR3. After removal of 2 bases from V and 8 bases from J, the junction contained 11 bases not matched to a gene. The CDR3 DNA is TGCAGTGCTAGAAGTTTACAGGGGCTAGGGGGCTACACCTTC. It is translated as CSARSLQGLGGYTF.

This clonotype showed up just a few times. The chain carries TRBV7-2 and TRBJ2-5; 9 bases are a match to TRBD2. Trimming took 5 bases from V and 5 from J; bases not matched to a gene: 15. In germline, CDR1 is SGHTA, CDR2 FQGNSA. CDR3 length: 17 residues. In nucleotides, the CDR3 is TGTGCCAGCAGCCGGGGGGTCGGACTAGCGTCAGGGGAGACCCAGTACTTC. It codes for CASSRGVGLASGETQYF.

V is TRBV27 and J is TRBJ2-7; D not resolved. Germline loops: CDR1 MNHEY, CDR2 SMNVEV (reference sequence). Trimming pared 5 bases from V and 4 bases from J, leaving 15 bases between. CDR3 size: 14 residues. This CDR3 reads CASSPLQSVYEQYF. CDR3 DNA sequence: TGTGCCAGCAGTCCTTTACAGTCTGTTTACGAGCAGTACTTC.

This clonotype was observed at least ten times. The gene calls are TRBV7-2 and TRBJ2-5, with 8 positions matching TRBD2. Per the germline V gene, CDR1 is SGHTA and CDR2 is FQGNSA. This CDR3 spans 16 amino acids. V dropped 1 base and J dropped 2; count of bases not matched to a gene: 6. The CDR3 here is CASSLGLAGRQETQYF. The CDR3 DNA sequence: TGTGCCAGCAGCTTAGGCCTAGCGGGCCGTCAAGAGACCCAGTACTTC.

The J gene is TRBJ1-4, the V gene TRBV19, with TRBD1 identical over 11 bases. The CDR3 extends over 15 amino acids. The junction had 5 bases not matched to a gene; V was cut back by 5 bases and J by 6 bases. Germline V CDR1 and CDR2: LNHDA, SQIVND (reference sequence). The CDR3 loop is CASSPDRGRYEKLFF. CDR3 DNA: TGTGCCAGTAGTCCGGACAGGGGGCGGTATGAAAAACTGTTTTTT. Full variable domain (remainder filled in from reference TRBV19 and TRBJ1-4): DGGITQSPKYLFRKEGQNVTLSCEQNLNHDAMYWYRQDPGQGLRLIYYSQIVNDFQKGDIAEGYSVSREKKESFPLTVTSAQKNPTAFYLCASSPDRGRYEKLFFGSGTQLSVL.

J is TRBJ2-1 and V is TRBV12-3 or TRBV12-4, with TRBD1 matching 8 bases. CDR3 length equals 13 residues. J gave up 9 bases and V 6 bases, and 7 bases lay outside the gene matches. CDR3 sequence: CASSSGQVREQFF. The CDR3 nucleotides read TGTGCCAGCAGCTCGGGACAGGTTCGTGAGCAGTTCTTC.

This clonotype came up a few times. The CDR3 DNA sequence: TGTGCCAGCAGCTTACAGGCCCTTACGAACACTGAAGCTTTCTTT. Protein: CASSLQALTNTEAFF. The genes are TRBV7-9 and TRBJ1-1; D call uncertain. CDR3 length: 15 residues. CDR1 and CDR2 from the germline V gene are SEHNR and FQNEAQ (reference sequence). The germline V and J ends were trimmed by 2 bases and 1 base, with 11 bases remaining between them.

The table lists this clonotype with a few counts. The J gene is TRBJ2-7, the V gene TRBV24-1; unclear D gene. CDR1 and CDR2 (germline): KGHDR, SFDVKD. This CDR3 spans 14 amino acids. Trimming removed 4 bases from V and 0 bases from J, with 9 bases in between. The CDR3: CATSDPGPSYEQYF. The CDR3 bases are TGTGCCACCAGTGACCCAGGACCCTCCTACGAGCAGTACTTC.

This clonotype was counted between two and nine times. The J gene is TRBJ2-7, the V gene TRBV28, with 11 positions matching TRBD2. This CDR3 region has 13 residues. Trimming took 6 bases from V and 3 from J; bases not matched to a gene: 1. The germline CDR1 and CDR2 sequences are MDHEN and SYDVKM. CDR3 DNA: TGTGCCAGCAGGACTAGCGGGAACTACGAGCAGTACTTC. It encodes CASRTSGNYEQYF.

The chain carries TRBV5-1 and TRBJ2-3, with 8 positions matching TRBD2. Germline values: CDR1 SGHRS, CDR2 YFSETQ. The CDR3 consists of 15 residues. The ends lost 3 bases at V and 0 bases at J; junction bases unmatched: 3. CDR3 sequence: CASSSGLESTDTQYF. CDR3 bases: TGCGCCAGCAGCTCGGGACTAGAAAGCACAGATACGCAGTATTTT.

To note about this clonotype: A much larger clonotype is one base distant, so this may be a read error. J is TRBJ1-2 and V is TRBV9; D is unresolved. Germline V lookup: CDR1 SGDLS, CDR2 YYNGEE. The CDR3 is made up of 14 amino acids. V was cut by 0 bases and J by 1 base, with 7 bases left in between. The CDR3 nucleotides read TGTGCCAGCAGCGTAGGGAGGAATAACTATGGCTACACCTTC. Its protein is CASSVGRNNYGYTF. Supplemented by reference TRBV9 and TRBJ1-2, the full variable domain reads DSGVTQTPKHLITATGQRVTLRCSPRSGDLSVYWYQQSLDQGLQFLIQYYNGEERAKGNILERFSAQQFPDLHSELNLSSLELGDSALYFCASSVGRNNYGYTFGSGTRLTVV.

The rearrangement uses TRBV7-9 and TRBJ2-1; D call uncertain. From germline, CDR1 is SEHNR and CDR2 FQNEAQ (reference sequence). The CDR3 runs to 12 residues. Trimming cost V 1 base and J 9 bases, with 7 bases left between them. The CDR3 sequence is CASSLGVREQFF. CDR3 sequence (DNA): TGTGCCAGCAGCTTAGGAGTGCGTGAGCAGTTCTTC.